The 32 T cell receptor beta chains reported below all come from one sample, sequenced in a study of shared clonotypes between healthy human individuals. Generated by immunoSEQ multiplex PCR, the TCRdb table keeps only in-frame clones and is missing some. The table lists about 800,000 clones, around 96% of them singletons, with about 0.25% in the top ten. As defined, naive CD8 cells were CD45RO-negative and positively selected for CCR7, with terminally differentiated effector memory CD45RA+ cells excluded. The sequenced sample consisted of naive CD8+ T cells sorted from blood. All receptors derive from a man aged 30 to 39 in good health.

The gene calls are TRBV7-9 and TRBJ2-7, with TRBD1 matching 9 bases. CDR3 length: 15 residues. Germline assignment: CDR1 SEHNR and CDR2 FQNEAQ (reference sequence). Trimming took 7 bases from V and 2 from J; bases not matched to a gene: 9. The CDR3 protein is CASTARDRDAYEQYF. In DNA, the CDR3 is TGTGCCAGCACCGCGAGGGACAGGGACGCCTACGAGCAGTACTTC.

The gene calls are TRBV19 and TRBJ2-2; 9 nucleotides match TRBD1. Trimming took 2 bases from V and 1 from J; bases not matched to a gene: 8. Germline CDR1 reads LNHDA; CDR2 reads SQIVND (reference sequence). The CDR3 is made up of 18 amino acids. The CDR3 DNA reads TGTGCCAGTAGTATAATCGCCCGGGACAGGGAGAACACCGGGGAGCTGTTTTTT. As protein: CASSIIARDRENTGELFF.

Points on this clone: At the DNA level, this CDR3 is encoded by other sequences in the same sample as well. The genes are TRBV5-1 and TRBJ2-1, with no clear D. V was clipped by 0 bases and J by 7 bases, with 5 bases between them. Germline CDR1 and CDR2: SGHRS and YFSETQ. The CDR3 is made up of 12 amino acids. The CDR3 reads CASSLESNEQFF. DNA of the CDR3: TGCGCCAGCAGCTTGGAGTCTAATGAGCAGTTCTTC.

The chain uses TRBV29-1 and TRBJ1-1; no definite D call. This CDR3 region has 11 residues. With 8 bases removed from V and 1 base from J, the gap between germline ends came to 8 bases. Germline CDR1 reads SQVTM; CDR2 reads ANQGSEA. DNA of the CDR3: TGCAGCCCGGTTAGGAACACTGAAGCTTTCTTT. Its protein product is CSPVRNTEAFF. Full variable domain (rest looked up from reference TRBV29-1 and TRBJ1-1): SAVISQKPSRDICQRGTSLTIQCQVDSQVTMMFWYRQQPGQSLTLIATANQGSEATYESGFVIDKFPISRPNLTFSTLTVSNMSPEDSSIYLCSPVRNTEAFFGQGTRLTVV.

The V and J genes are TRBV5-4 and TRBJ2-2; 8 bases agree with TRBD1. The V gene end was trimmed by 4 bases and the J gene end by 2 bases; junction bases not matched to a gene: 7. This CDR3 region has 16 residues. Germline-derived CDR1 and CDR2 are SGHNT and YYREEE (reference sequence). The chain's CDR3 is CASSRPGQGNTGELFF. The CDR3 DNA sequence: TGTGCCAGCAGCCGGCCTGGACAGGGTAACACCGGGGAGCTGTTTTTT. Complete variable domain (other parts from reference TRBV5-4 and TRBJ2-2): ETGVTQSPTHLIKTRGQQVTLRCSSQSGHNTVSWYQQALGQGPQFIFQYYREEENGRGNFPPRFSGLQFPNYSSELNVNALELDDSALYLCASSRPGQGNTGELFFGEGSRLTVL.

This clone has only one observation. This chain joins TRBV7-9 and TRBJ2-1; D unresolved. The length of the CDR3 is 15 residues. Trimming took 3 bases from V and 6 from J, leaving 15 bases between them. Germline CDR1 is SEHNR and CDR2 is FQNEAQ (reference sequence). The CDR3, as DNA: TGTGCCAGCAGCTTCGCTACAGCGAGTATCAATGAGCAGTTCTTC. It codes for CASSFATASINEQFF.

Note on this clone: Other DNA variants within this sample encode the same CDR3. The rearrangement links TRBV28 to TRBJ2-7; D not resolved. This CDR3 spans 11 amino acids. Trimming stripped 6 bases from V and 4 bases from J, with 7 bases between. From germline, CDR1 is MDHEN and CDR2 SYDVKM. Here the CDR3 DNA reads TGTGCCAGCAGCCAGACGTACGAGCAGTACTTC. This gives the protein CASSQTYEQYF.

V gene TRBV7-8 combines with J gene TRBJ2-7; weak D call: TRBD2 (8 bases). The CDR3 runs to 16 residues. V dropped 5 bases and J dropped 0 bases, with 17 bases sitting between them. Germline V lookup: CDR1 SGHVS, CDR2 FQNEAQ. CDR3 residues: CASSPGGGQSSYEQYF. CDR3 bases: TGTGCCAGCAGCCCGGGAGGGGGCCAAAGCTCCTACGAGCAGTACTTC.

This rearrangement joins TRBV6-4 to TRBJ2-1; 13 bases align to TRBD2. Germline V gives CDR1 MRHNA, CDR2 SNTAGT. There are 15 residues in the CDR3. Losses at the gene ends were 6 bases for V and 8 bases for J; bases not matched to a gene: 7. The CDR3: CASRGETSGRHEQFF. Written as DNA, the CDR3 is TGTGCCAGCAGAGGGGAGACTAGCGGGAGGCATGAGCAGTTCTTC.

This clone appeared a single time. The CDR3 DNA reads TGCGCCAGCAGCCAGGGGACAGGGGGCGGAGTAGGCACTGAAGCTTTCTTT. This codes for CASSQGTGGGVGTEAFF. The chain joins TRBV4-3 to TRBJ1-1, with 12 bases matching TRBD1. This CDR3 is built from 17 residues. V lost 3 bases to trimming and J lost 4 bases; unmatched junction nucleotides: 9. Germline V gives CDR1 LGHNA, CDR2 YSLEER.

V usage is TRBV6-1 and J usage is TRBJ2-7; tentative D call: TRBD1 (5 bases). Germline V lookup: CDR1 MNHNS, CDR2 SASEGT. The CDR3 has 12 amino acids. V lost 8 bases and J lost 0, with 8 bases in between. CDR3 sequence: CASRQSSYEQYF. The CDR3, as DNA: TGTGCCAGCCGACAGAGCTCCTACGAGCAGTACTTC.

This chain links TRBV7-6 with TRBJ2-1, with TRBD2 as a possible D gene (6 bases). V gave up 5 bases and J gave up 12 bases, with 20 bases separating them. The CDR3 sequence is 14 residues long. Per germline, CDR1 SGHVS and CDR2 FNYEAQ. CDR3 nucleotides: TGTGCCAGCAGCCATAAGACCAGAGGGGACTGGCAGTTCTTC. Residues: CASSHKTRGDWQFF.

This chain joins TRBV7-6 and TRBJ2-1, with 13 bases identical to TRBD2. The CDR3 has 16 amino acids. J lost 7 bases, V lost 1 base, and 4 bases had no gene match. The germline CDR1 and CDR2 sequences are SGHVS and FNYEAQ. As DNA, the CDR3 is TGTGCCAGCAGCTTAGTGGGGACTAGCGGGATAAATGAGCAGTTCTTC. It yields the protein CASSLVGTSGINEQFF.

The chain recombines TRBV6-5 with TRBJ2-1, with 9 positions matching TRBD2. V lost 0 bases, J lost 8 bases, and 8 bases stayed unmatched. The CDR3 runs 16 residues. CDR1 MNHEY and CDR2 SVGAGI come from the germline V gene. CDR3 in DNA: TGTGCCAGCAGTTACTCGGCGGGAGGGCCTAGTGATGAGCAGTTCTTC. Translating gives CASSYSAGGPSDEQFF.

The chain couples TRBV28 to TRBJ2-7; D may be TRBD2 (6 bases). Trimming left V 4 bases short and J 8 bases short, with 21 bases between. Germline CDR1 MDHEN, CDR2 SYDVKM. The CDR3 is 15 amino acids. The CDR3 region is CASSSRLGGVDQQYF. DNA for the CDR3: TGTGCCAGCAGTTCCAGACTAGGAGGGGTCGATCAGCAGTACTTC.

The chain recombines TRBV19 with TRBJ2-5; D assignment may be TRBD1 or TRBD2 (7 bases each). CDR3 length: 15 amino acids. Trimming took 1 base from V and 5 from J, leaving 14 bases between them. The germline gives CDR1 LNHDA, CDR2 SQIVND (reference sequence). The CDR3 sequence is CASSIVHRGGETQYF. In nucleotides, the CDR3 is TGTGCCAGTAGTATAGTACACAGGGGAGGGGAGACCCAGTACTTC.

This chain joins TRBV30 and TRBJ2-7, with 13 positions matching TRBD2. This CDR3 is 14 amino acids long. CDR1 is GTSNPN and CDR2 is SVGIG in the germline V gene (reference sequence). This CDR3 reads CALERGLAGEGQYF. DNA of the CDR3: TGTGCTTTGGAGAGAGGACTAGCGGGAGAGGGGCAGTACTTC.

The gene calls are TRBV9 and TRBJ1-2; a possible D gene is TRBD1 (6 bases). Germline loops: CDR1 SGDLS, CDR2 YYNGEE. The CDR3 consists of 15 residues. Trimming pared 3 bases from V and 7 bases from J, leaving 19 bases between. CDR3 sequence: CASSAVTGHDPGYTF. The CDR3 nucleotides read TGTGCCAGCAGCGCAGTGACAGGCCACGACCCTGGCTACACCTTC.

The chain combines TRBV7-9 with TRBJ2-1; 8 positions match TRBD1. This CDR3 is 14 amino acids long. Germline values: CDR1 SEHNR, CDR2 FQNEAQ (reference sequence). The trim removed 2 bases at V and 8 bases at J, leaving 5 bases unmatched. The CDR3 region has the DNA TGTGCCAGCAGCTTAACCTCAGGGGGCGATGAGCAGTTCTTC. Its translation: CASSLTSGGDEQFF.

A single count supports this clone. The chain has TRBV27 and TRBJ2-4, with 7 positions matching TRBD1. CDR1 is MNHEY and CDR2 is SMNVEV in the germline V gene (reference sequence). The length of the CDR3 is 16 residues. Trimming took 3 bases from V and 6 from J; bases not matched to a gene: 11. In DNA, the CDR3 is TGTGCCAGCAGTTTGGGGACAGTGTACGGTAGAAACATTCAGTACTTC. Protein: CASSLGTVYGRNIQYF.

The chain recombines TRBV29-1 with TRBJ2-2; D is unresolved. Trimming removed 5 bases at V and 1 base at J, with 8 bases between. The CDR3 is 13 amino acids. Germline CDR1 SQVTM, CDR2 ANQGSEA. CDR3 coding DNA: TGCAGCGTTCAGCGAGTGAACACCGGGGAGCTGTTTTTT. Its protein product is CSVQRVNTGELFF.

The chain uses TRBV6-1 and TRBJ1-5, with D hard to call. V was cut by 1 base and J by 1 base, with 8 bases left in between. Looked up from germline, CDR1 is MNHNS and CDR2 is SASEGT. The CDR3 spans 15 residues. CDR3 in DNA: TGTGCCAGCAGTGAAGTCACAGTAAGCAATCAGCCCCAGCATTTT. As protein: CASSEVTVSNQPQHF.

V is TRBV7-2 and J is TRBJ2-1; no definite D call. Between the trimmed V and J ends, which lost 1 base and 5 bases, there was a span of 12 bases. The CDR3 has 15 residues. In germline, CDR1 is SGHTA, CDR2 FQGNSA. CDR3 residues: CASSLDLNTNNEQFF. The CDR3 DNA reads TGTGCCAGCAGCTTAGACTTGAACACCAACAATGAGCAGTTCTTC.

The rearrangement joins TRBV19 to TRBJ2-7; D gene ambiguous. Trimming stripped 0 bases from V and 0 bases from J, with 3 bases between. CDR1 is LNHDA and CDR2 is SQIVND in the germline V gene (reference sequence). The CDR3 extends over 13 amino acids. CDR3 DNA sequence: TGTGCCAGTAGTATAGAAGACTCCTACGAGCAGTACTTC. This gives the protein CASSIEDSYEQYF. The full variable domain, with the rest looked up from reference TRBV19 and TRBJ2-7, is DGGITQSPKYLFRKEGQNVTLSCEQNLNHDAMYWYRQDPGQGLRLIYYSQIVNDFQKGDIAEGYSVSREKKESFPLTVTSAQKNPTAFYLCASSIEDSYEQYFGPGTRLTVT.

This CDR3 is CASSSGASGQETQYF. The CDR3 region has the DNA TGCGCCAGCAGCTCGGGGGCCAGCGGACAAGAGACCCAGTACTTC. This chain uses TRBV5-1 with TRBJ2-5, with D tentatively TRBD1 or TRBD2 (6 bases each). This CDR3 region has 15 residues. CDR1 SGHRS and CDR2 YFSETQ come from the germline V gene. Trimming stripped 3 bases from V and 2 bases from J, with 14 bases between.

V usage is TRBV7-9 and J usage is TRBJ2-7; 12 bases match TRBD2. Germline V gene sequence: CDR1 SEHNR, CDR2 FQNEAQ (reference sequence). The junction had 3 bases not matched to a gene; V was cut back by 4 bases and J by 2 bases. CDR3 length: 15 amino acids. The CDR3 reads CASSSLAGGTYEQYF. CDR3 in DNA: TGTGCCAGCAGCTCCCTAGCGGGAGGGACCTACGAGCAGTACTTC. Filled out from reference TRBV7-9 and TRBJ2-7, the complete variable domain reads DTGVSQNPRHKITKRGQNVTFRCDPISEHNRLYWYRQTLGQGPEFLTYFQNEAQLEKSRLLSDRFSAERPKGSFSTLEIQRTEQGDSAMYLCASSSLAGGTYEQYFGPGTRLTVT.

The chain uses TRBV28 and TRBJ2-1; D gene unclear. The germline V and J ends were trimmed by 6 bases and 6 bases, with 15 bases remaining between them. Germline CDR1 is MDHEN and CDR2 is SYDVKM. There are 14 residues in the CDR3. Here the CDR3 reads CASSLEVLGNEQFF. The CDR3 DNA sequence: TGTGCCAGCAGCCTAGAGGTTCTCGGCAATGAGCAGTTCTTC.

V usage is TRBV7-9 and J usage is TRBJ2-7; no clear D. V was trimmed by 5 bases and J by 3 bases, leaving 14 bases between them. Germline assignment: CDR1 SEHNR and CDR2 FQNEAQ (reference sequence). There are 14 residues in the CDR3. Written as DNA, the CDR3 is TGTGCCAGCAGCCAGTCTGGGTCGGGCTACGAGCAGTACTTC. Its translation is CASSQSGSGYEQYF.

The chain joins TRBV14 to TRBJ2-1; possibly TRBD1 for D (7 bases). V shed 0 bases and J shed 7 bases, with 19 bases lying between them. CDR1 SGHDN and CDR2 FVKESK come from the germline V gene. This CDR3 has 17 amino acids. The DNA of the CDR3 is TGTGCCAGCAGCCAAGACAGGGGGGTTTCGGTAGTAAATGAGCAGTTCTTC. Residues: CASSQDRGVSVVNEQFF.

The rearrangement uses TRBV7-9 and TRBJ2-4; D is unclear. This CDR3 has 15 residues. Germline loops: CDR1 SEHNR, CDR2 FQNEAQ (reference sequence). The V end was cut by 3 bases, the J end by 1 base, with 10 bases between. CDR3 DNA: TGTGCCAGCAGCTTTTCCGAGTCGGCCAAAAACATTCAGTACTTC. Translation gives CASSFSESAKNIQYF.

This rearrangement joins TRBV14 to TRBJ1-2; maybe TRBD1 (6 bases). Trimming took 0 bases from V and 6 from J, leaving 11 bases between them. The CDR3 length is 14 residues. Looked up from germline, CDR1 is SGHDN and CDR2 is FVKESK. CDR3 in DNA: TGTGCCAGCAGCCAAGAAGTCAGGGGCCATGGCTACACCTTC. Protein: CASSQEVRGHGYTF.

The chain is built from TRBV19 and TRBJ2-1; 12 bases are a match to TRBD2. V was clipped by 3 bases and J by 8 bases; unmatched bases: 17. This CDR3 comprises 19 residues. CDR1 LNHDA and CDR2 SQIVND come from the germline V gene (reference sequence). CDR3 in DNA: TGTGCCAGTAGTATTCCGCTAGCGGGAGGGCCGGGGCACGGGGATGAGCAGTTCTTC. This encodes CASSIPLAGGPGHGDEQFF.